This TCR beta chain was sequenced for a study of Ad26.COV2.S vaccination and SARS-CoV-2 variants. Libraries were prepared by immunoSEQ multiplex PCR; TCRdb keeps only in-frame clonotypes and omits some of them. The data show about 350,000 clones, with 70% to 90% seen just once and about 10% held by the top ten. The treatment denotes: 15 to 20 received Ad26.COV2.S at low or high dose, single or two shots; roughly five received placebo; per-sample allocation not given. Day 63 after the first vaccine or placebo injection was the time point for sampling. In Boston, the donor was an adult between 18-55 years of age. This clone appeared many times. Trimming took 5 bases from V and 5 from J, leaving 10 bases between them. Germline loops: CDR1 MDHEN, CDR2 SYDVKM. The CDR3 consists of 13 residues.

V usage is TRBV28 and J usage is TRBJ1-5, with TRBD1 as a possible D gene (5 bases). The specimen comprised peripheral blood, sampled in a trial of Ad26.COV2.S vaccine versus placebo. This sequence originates from a person aged 18-65 years who received the Ad26.COV2.S COVID-19 vaccine or a placebo. CDR3 protein: CASSGDSYQPQHF. CDR3 DNA: TGTGCCAGCAGTGGGGACTCCTATCAGCCCCAGCATTTT.